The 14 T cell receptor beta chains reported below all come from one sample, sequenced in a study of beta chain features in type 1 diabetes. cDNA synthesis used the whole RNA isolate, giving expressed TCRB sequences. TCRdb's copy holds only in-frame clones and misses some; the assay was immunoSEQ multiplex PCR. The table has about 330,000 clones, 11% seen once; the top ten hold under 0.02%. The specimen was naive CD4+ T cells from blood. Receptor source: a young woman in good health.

CDR3 DNA: TGTGCCAGCAGTTACTCGCGGGCCCTACCTACCTATGGCTACACCTTC. Protein sequence: CASSYSRALPTYGYTF. The chain carries TRBV6-5 and TRBJ1-2; D not resolved. Trimming shortened V by 0 bases and J by 4 bases, and 15 bases separated the two germline ends. From germline, CDR1 is MNHEY and CDR2 SVGAGI. This CDR3 spans 16 amino acids.

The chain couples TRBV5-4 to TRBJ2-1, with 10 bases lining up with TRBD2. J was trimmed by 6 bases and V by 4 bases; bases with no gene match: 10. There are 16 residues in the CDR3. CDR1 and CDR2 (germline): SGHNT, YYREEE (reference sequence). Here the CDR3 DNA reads TGTGCCAGCAGCAGGAAGCGGGAGGGCCGAGGCAATGAGCAGTTCTTC. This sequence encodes CASSRKREGRGNEQFF.

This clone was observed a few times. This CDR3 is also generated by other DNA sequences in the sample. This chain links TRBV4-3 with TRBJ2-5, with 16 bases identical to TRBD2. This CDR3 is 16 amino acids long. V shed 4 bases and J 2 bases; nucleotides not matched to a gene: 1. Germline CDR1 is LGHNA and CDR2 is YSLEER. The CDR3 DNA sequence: TGCGCCAGCAGCCCGGGACTAGCGGGAGGGCAAGAGACCCAGTACTTC. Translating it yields CASSPGLAGGQETQYF.

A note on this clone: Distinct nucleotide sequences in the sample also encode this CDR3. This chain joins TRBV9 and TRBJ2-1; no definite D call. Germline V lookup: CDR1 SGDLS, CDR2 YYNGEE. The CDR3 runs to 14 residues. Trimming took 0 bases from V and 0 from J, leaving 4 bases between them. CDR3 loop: CASSVGSSYNEQFF. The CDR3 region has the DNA TGTGCCAGCAGCGTAGGGAGCTCCTACAATGAGCAGTTCTTC.

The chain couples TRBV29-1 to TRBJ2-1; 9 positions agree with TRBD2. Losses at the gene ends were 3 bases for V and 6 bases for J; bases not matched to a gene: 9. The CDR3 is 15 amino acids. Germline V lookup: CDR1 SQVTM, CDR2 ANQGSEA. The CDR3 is CSVDVAGVGSNEQFF. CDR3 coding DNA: TGCAGCGTTGACGTAGCGGGAGTTGGGAGCAATGAGCAGTTCTTC.

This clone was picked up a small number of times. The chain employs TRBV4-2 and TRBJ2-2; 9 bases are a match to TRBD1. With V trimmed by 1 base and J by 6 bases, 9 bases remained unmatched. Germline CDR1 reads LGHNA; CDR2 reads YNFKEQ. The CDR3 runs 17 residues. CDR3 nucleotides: TGTGCCAGCAGCCAAGCCCCGGGACAGGGCCGCGCCGGGGAGCTGTTTTTT. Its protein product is CASSQAPGQGRAGELFF.

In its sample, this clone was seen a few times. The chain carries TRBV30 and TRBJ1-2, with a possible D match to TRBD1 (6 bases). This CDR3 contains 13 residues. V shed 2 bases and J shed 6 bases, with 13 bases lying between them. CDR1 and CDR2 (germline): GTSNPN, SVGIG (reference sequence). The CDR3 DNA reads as TGTGCCTGGAGTAGGGGGGGAGGGGATGGCTACACCTTC. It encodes CAWSRGGGDGYTF.

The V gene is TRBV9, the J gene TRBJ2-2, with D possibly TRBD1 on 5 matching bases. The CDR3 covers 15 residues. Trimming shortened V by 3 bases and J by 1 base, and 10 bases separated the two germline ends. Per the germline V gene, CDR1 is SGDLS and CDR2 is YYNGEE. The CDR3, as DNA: TGTGCCAGCAGCGGTGTTCAGGGGAACACCGGGGAGCTGTTTTTT. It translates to CASSGVQGNTGELFF. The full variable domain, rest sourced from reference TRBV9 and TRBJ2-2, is DSGVTQTPKHLITATGQRVTLRCSPRSGDLSVYWYQQSLDQGLQFLIQYYNGEERAKGNILERFSAQQFPDLHSELNLSSLELGDSALYFCASSGVQGNTGELFFGEGSRLTVL.

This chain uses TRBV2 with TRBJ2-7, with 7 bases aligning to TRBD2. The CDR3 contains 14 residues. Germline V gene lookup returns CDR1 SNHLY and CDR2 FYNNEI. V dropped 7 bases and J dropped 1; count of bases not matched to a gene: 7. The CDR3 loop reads CASKASGTSYEQYF. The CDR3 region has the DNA TGTGCCAGCAAGGCTAGCGGTACATCCTACGAGCAGTACTTC.

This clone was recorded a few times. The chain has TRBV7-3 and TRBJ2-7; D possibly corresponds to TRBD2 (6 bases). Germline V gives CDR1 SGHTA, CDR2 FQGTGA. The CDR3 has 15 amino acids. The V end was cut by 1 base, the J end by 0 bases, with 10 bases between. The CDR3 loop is CASSLSGGDSYEQYF. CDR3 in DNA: TGTGCCAGCAGCTTAAGTGGCGGGGACTCCTACGAGCAGTACTTC.

The CDR3 loop reads CASRPPGTGYGEQYF. The CDR3 coding sequence is TGTGCCAGCAGACCGCCCGGGACAGGGTACGGGGAGCAGTACTTC. The chain carries TRBV7-9 and TRBJ2-7; TRBD1 agrees at 9 bases. The ends lost 6 bases at V and 7 bases at J; junction bases unmatched: 13. CDR1 is SEHNR and CDR2 is FQNEAQ in the germline V gene (reference sequence). This CDR3 spans 15 amino acids.

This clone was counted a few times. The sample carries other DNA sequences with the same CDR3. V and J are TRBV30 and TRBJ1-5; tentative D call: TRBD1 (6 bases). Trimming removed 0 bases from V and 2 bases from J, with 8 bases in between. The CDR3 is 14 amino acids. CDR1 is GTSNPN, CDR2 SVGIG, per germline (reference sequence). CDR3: CAWSVGGGNQPQHF. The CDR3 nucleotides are TGTGCCTGGAGTGTAGGGGGTGGCAATCAGCCCCAGCATTTT.

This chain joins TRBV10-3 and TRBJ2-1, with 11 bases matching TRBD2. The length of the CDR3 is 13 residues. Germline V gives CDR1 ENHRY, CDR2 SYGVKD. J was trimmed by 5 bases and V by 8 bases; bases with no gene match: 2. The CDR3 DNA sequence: TGTGCCATCGGGACTAGCGGACACAATGAGCAGTTCTTC. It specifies CAIGTSGHNEQFF.

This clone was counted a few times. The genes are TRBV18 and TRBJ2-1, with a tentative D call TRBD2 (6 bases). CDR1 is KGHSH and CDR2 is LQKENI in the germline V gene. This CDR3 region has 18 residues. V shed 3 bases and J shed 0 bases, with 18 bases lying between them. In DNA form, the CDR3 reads TGTGCCAGCTCACCGATCGTCCAGGCGGGAAGCTCCTACAATGAGCAGTTCTTC. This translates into CASSPIVQAGSSYNEQFF.